The TCR beta chain described here comes from a study of early stage breast cancer tumors. Study as a whole: Samples were sequenced at 9 to 10-fold average coverage.

V trimming: 5 bases; J trimming: 5 bases; junction bases outside the gene matches: 11. Germline assignment: CDR1 LNHDA and CDR2 SQIVND (reference sequence). The CDR3 totals 18 residues. Remarks on this clone: No antigen is known for it.

Assay: immunoSEQ multiplex PCR; the TCRdb copy retains only in-frame clones and omits some. This table holds more than 13,000 clones, around three quarters found once. Findings and caveats of the study: Comparing each tissue with blood distinguished tumor from normal in most of the 16 patients. Functional markers like CD4, CD8 and FOXP3 were missed in bulk sequencing.

The sample consisted of normal breast tissue next to the tumor. This TCR derives from a person in their fifties or sixties with breast cancer. The chain has TRBV19 and TRBJ2-3; 15 nucleotides match TRBD2. CDR3 loop: CASSALGLAGGPGDTQYF. In nucleotides, the CDR3 is TGTGCCAGTAGTGCACTCGGACTAGCGGGAGGGCCAGGAGATACGCAGTATTTT.